Shown below are 9 T cell receptor beta chains from a single sample sequenced in a study of T cell repertoires in cytomegalovirus infection. The antigens of these receptors remain unknown. TCRdb re-called the reads through MiXCR, storing one row per CDR3 protein. The sample contains about 700,000 distinct CDR3 sequences, 33% of which appear only once. The specimen comprised cultured PBMCs, sampled from culture after CMV antigen stimulation. Receptor source: a human donor in good health (CMV status not recorded). Some clones in this sample may be carry-over from other donors' samples.

This clonotype occurred many times. The chain recombines TRBV7-2 with TRBJ2-1; 15 bases are shared with TRBD2. V dropped 5 bases and J dropped 7; count of bases not matched to a gene: 21. Germline values: CDR1 SGHTA, CDR2 FQGNSA. CDR3 size: 21 residues. Written as DNA, the CDR3 is TGTGCCAGCAGCCGCCACGGACTAGCGGGAGGGGCGACTATAGTAGGTAATGAGCAGTTCTTC. It encodes CASSRHGLAGGATIVGNEQFF. The entire variable domain, with the rest obtained from reference TRBV7-2 and TRBJ2-1, is as follows: GAGVSQSPSNKVTEKGKDVELRCDPISGHTALYWYRQSLGQGLEFLIYFQGNSAPDKSGLPSDRFSAERTGGSVSTLTIQRTQQEDSAVYLCASSRHGLAGGATIVGNEQFFGPGTRLTVL.

As concerns this clonotype: A junction boundary mismatches the germline segment, possibly from a read error. The V gene is TRBV12-3 or TRBV12-4, the J gene TRBJ1-1; 7 bases agree with TRBD1. The CDR3 length is 15 residues. DNA of the CDR3: TGTTCCAGCAGCCCACTTACAGGGGAGAACATGGGAGCTTTCTTT. Translating gives CSSSPLTGENMGAFF.

A few counts support this clonotype. The chain employs TRBV7-9 and TRBJ2-7; no reliable D call. V was trimmed by 5 bases and J by 0 bases, leaving 14 bases between them. CDR3 length: 15 residues. Germline CDR1 reads SEHNR; CDR2 reads FQNEAQ (reference sequence). The CDR3 spells CASSPRGRSSYEQYF. CDR3 bases: TGTGCCAGCAGCCCCCGTGGAAGGAGCTCCTACGAGCAGTACTTC.

The rearrangement uses TRBV5-4 and TRBJ1-6; TRBD1 might be the D (5 bases). Between the trimmed V and J ends, which lost 3 bases and 9 bases, there was a span of 16 bases. CDR3 length: 15 residues. CDR1 is SGHNT and CDR2 is YYREEE in the germline V gene (reference sequence). The CDR3 sequence: CASSSGGGGFSPLHF. CDR3 DNA sequence: TGTGCCAGCAGCTCCGGGGGGGGGGGGTTTTCACCCCTCCACTTT.

The chain employs TRBV7-9 and TRBJ1-1; possibly TRBD1 for D (6 bases). Germline CDR1 reads SEHNR; CDR2 reads FQNEAQ (reference sequence). Deletions cut 6 bases from V and 7 bases from J, with 15 bases between. The CDR3 contains 13 residues. The CDR3 sequence is CASRRDKGLEAFF. In DNA, the CDR3 is TGTGCCAGCAGACGGGACAAGGGGCTTGAAGCTTTCTTT.

V is TRBV7-2 and J is TRBJ2-5, with TRBD2 matching over 9 bases. The trim removed 2 bases at V and 5 bases at J, leaving 9 bases unmatched. The CDR3 loop spans 16 amino acids. Per germline, CDR1 SGHTA and CDR2 FQGNSA. The CDR3 spells CASSLKRAGGQETQYF. For the CDR3, the DNA is TGTGCCAGCAGCTTAAAGAGGGCGGGAGGGCAGGAGACCCAGTACTTC.

This chain uses TRBV7-9 with TRBJ1-2; no clear D gene. Trimming stripped 6 bases from V and 8 bases from J, with 16 bases between. The CDR3 contains 13 residues. The germline gives CDR1 SEHNR, CDR2 FQNEAQ (reference sequence). The DNA for the CDR3 is TGTGCCAGCAGACCAAGGACTTTAGGGGGCTACACCTTC. Encoded protein: CASRPRTLGGYTF.

CDR3 DNA sequence: TGTGCCAGCAGCTTAGTCGGAGGGGAAAGGGGGCAGTTCTTC. It is translated as CASSLVGGERGQFF. The chain uses TRBV7-2 and TRBJ2-1, with D possibly being TRBD2 (6 bases). CDR1 and CDR2 (germline): SGHTA, FQGNSA. The CDR3 length is 14 residues. Trimming took off 1 base at V and 12 bases at J, with 16 bases between the two ends.

This chain links TRBV4-1 with TRBJ1-5; maybe TRBD1 (5 bases). This CDR3 is built from 16 residues. Germline V lookup: CDR1 MGHRA, CDR2 YSYEKL. V lost 0 bases and J lost 0, with 9 bases in between. The CDR3 DNA follows: TGCGCCAGCAGCCAAGACTTGGGGGGTAGCAATCAGCCCCAGCATTTT. It encodes CASSQDLGGSNQPQHF.